Listed here are 25 T cell receptor beta chains from one sample, sequenced in a study of control samples from healthy donors and cancer patients. The method was immunoSEQ multiplex PCR; TCRdb's version includes in-frame clones alone and lacks a portion of them. Of around 160,000 clones listed, more than 85% are singletons. Material for sequencing was blood. The receptors shown here come from a man between 18 and 29 years old in good health.

V usage is TRBV4-1 and J usage is TRBJ2-1; D is perhaps TRBD1 (5 bases). The CDR3 length is 16 residues. V lost 2 bases and J lost 7, with 18 bases in between. Germline CDR1 reads MGHRA; CDR2 reads YSYEKL. CDR3 bases: TGCGCCAGCAGCCAACCCCTTAAGGGGCCGTCGAATGAGCAGTTCTTC. Its protein is CASSQPLKGPSNEQFF.

This chain connects TRBV24-1 to TRBJ2-1, with D perhaps matching TRBD2 (5 bases). Deletions cut 4 bases from V and 8 bases from J, with 14 bases between. Per the germline V gene, CDR1 is KGHDR and CDR2 is SFDVKD. This CDR3 has 14 amino acids. CDR3 nucleotide sequence: TGTGCCACCAGTGACCCCCCGGAGGTCGATGAGCAGTTCTTC. Protein sequence: CATSDPPEVDEQFF.

CDR3 loop: CAISVPTQQGGLSSYNEQFF. DNA for the CDR3: TGTGCCATCAGTGTACCGACCCAGCAGGGGGGGTTAAGCTCCTACAATGAGCAGTTCTTC. The genes are TRBV10-3 and TRBJ2-1; D assignment may be TRBD1 or TRBD2 (7 bases each). The CDR3 sequence is 20 residues long. Germline V lookup: CDR1 ENHRY, CDR2 SYGVKD. V lost 4 bases to trimming and J lost 0 bases, with 25 bases between them.

The rearrangement links TRBV4-2 to TRBJ2-7, with 7 bases that match TRBD1. The CDR3 contains 17 residues. Germline V CDR1 and CDR2: LGHNA, YNFKEQ. The V gene end was trimmed by 3 bases and the J gene end by 2 bases; junction bases not matched to a gene: 13. In nucleotides, the CDR3 is TGTGCCAGCAGCCACCAATTGACAGGGTGGGAAACCTACGAGCAGTACTTC. Its protein product is CASSHQLTGWETYEQYF.

This clone was seen a single time. This chain's CDR3 is CASSRGRELIYEQFF. CDR3 nucleotide sequence: TGTGCCAGCAGCCGAGGGCGGGAGTTAATCTATGAGCAGTTCTTC. V is TRBV14 and J is TRBJ2-1; 7 bases are shared with TRBD2. CDR1 SGHDN and CDR2 FVKESK come from the germline V gene. Trimming at V came to 4 bases and at J to 8 bases, leaving 11 bases not matched to a gene. The CDR3 contains 15 residues.

The sample holds one count of this clone. The chain links TRBV12-5 to TRBJ1-5; D is undetermined. The length of the CDR3 is 12 residues. CDR1 is LGHNT and CDR2 is FRNRAP in the germline V gene. Trimming cost V 6 bases and J 9 bases, with 12 bases left between them. The CDR3 spells CASGLDLGPQHF. The CDR3 nucleotides are TGTGCTAGTGGCTTAGACCTAGGGCCCCAGCATTTT.

The chain joins TRBV10-1 to TRBJ1-1; D uncertain. The CDR3 runs to 15 residues. Trimming stripped 0 bases from V and 4 bases from J, with 12 bases between. The germline V gene has CDR1 WNHNN and CDR2 SYGVQD (reference sequence). The CDR3 DNA is TGCGCCAGCAGTGAGTCGCACAGAGGAGGCACTGAAGCTTTCTTT. Its translation is CASSESHRGGTEAFF.

The chain uses TRBV20-1 and TRBJ2-1; possibly TRBD2 for D (6 bases). The germline CDR1 and CDR2 sequences are DFQATT and SNEGSKA (reference sequence). CDR3 length: 11 amino acids. DNA for the CDR3: TGCGGGGCCCCCGTGGAGGGTGAGCAGTTCTTC. It encodes CGAPVEGEQFF.

This chain links TRBV27 with TRBJ2-5; D not certain. Trimming removed 3 bases at V and 5 bases at J, with 19 bases between. The CDR3 length is 16 residues. Germline lookup yields CDR1 MNHEY and CDR2 SMNVEV (reference sequence). CDR3 DNA sequence: TGTGCCAGCAGTTTCCAGGCTCTTAACGTGGGGGAGACCCAGTACTTC. Its protein is CASSFQALNVGETQYF.

The chain employs TRBV7-9 and TRBJ2-3; 8 bases align to TRBD2. J lost 6 bases, V lost 5 bases, and 13 bases had no gene match. Germline V gene data show CDR1 as SEHNR and CDR2 as FQNEAQ (reference sequence). The CDR3 spans 16 residues. The CDR3 region is CASSTRRTSGRDTQYF. DNA of the CDR3: TGTGCCAGCAGCACACGTCGTACTAGCGGCAGGGATACGCAGTATTTT.

The chain is built from TRBV7-9 and TRBJ2-2; 10 bases fit TRBD1. The V and J ends lost 5 bases and 5 bases, in that order; junction bases with no gene match: 5. The germline CDR1 and CDR2 sequences are SEHNR and FQNEAQ (reference sequence). This CDR3 comprises 15 residues. CDR3 residues: CASSPRQGATGELFF. The CDR3 region has the DNA TGTGCCAGCAGCCCAAGACAGGGGGCAACCGGGGAGCTGTTTTTT.

V gene TRBV6-5 combines with J gene TRBJ2-1, with 7 nucleotides matching TRBD1. V was pared by 7 bases and J by 6 bases, with 6 bases of the junction left unmatched. Germline V gene data show CDR1 as MNHEY and CDR2 as SVGAGI. The CDR3 loop spans 13 amino acids. The CDR3 bases are TGTGCCAGCACCTCAGGACAGGCCAATGAGCAGTTCTTC. Encoded protein: CASTSGQANEQFF.

This chain links TRBV9 with TRBJ1-1, with 7 nucleotides matching TRBD1. CDR3 length: 14 amino acids. Per germline, CDR1 SGDLS and CDR2 YYNGEE. V lost 4 bases to trimming and J lost 2 bases; unmatched junction nucleotides: 5. CDR3 amino acids: CASSLGTANTEAFF. CDR3 nucleotide sequence: TGTGCCAGCAGCTTGGGGACAGCAAACACTGAAGCTTTCTTT.

This CDR3 is CAWNHGGIQQYF. The CDR3 nucleotides are TGTGCCTGGAACCATGGGGGGATTCAGCAGTATTTT. The chain employs TRBV30 and TRBJ2-3; possible D gene TRBD2, 6 bases. CDR1 is GTSNPN, CDR2 SVGIG, per germline (reference sequence). The V end lost 4 bases, the J end lost 11 bases, and 16 bases lay between the germline ends. The CDR3 is 12 amino acids.

The sample holds one count of this clone. The chain uses TRBV19 and TRBJ1-3, with unresolved D. The V gene's germline CDR1 is LNHDA and CDR2 SQIVND (reference sequence). The CDR3 consists of 12 residues. V lost 8 bases to trimming and J lost 5 bases, with 10 bases between them. The CDR3 protein is CASLNRRNTIYF. The CDR3 nucleotides are TGTGCCAGTCTTAACAGAAGAAACACCATATATTTT. Looking up the rest from reference TRBV19 and TRBJ1-3 gives the full variable domain: DGGITQSPKYLFRKEGQNVTLSCEQNLNHDAMYWYRQDPGQGLRLIYYSQIVNDFQKGDIAEGYSVSREKKESFPLTVTSAQKNPTAFYLCASLNRRNTIYFGEGSWLTVV.

The chain has TRBV30 and TRBJ1-1, with D tentatively TRBD1 (6 bases). The CDR3 loop spans 12 amino acids. Germline V lookup: CDR1 GTSNPN, CDR2 SVGIG (reference sequence). With 7 bases removed from V and 5 bases from J, the gap between germline ends came to 14 bases. The CDR3: CAFHGGATEAFF. In DNA, the CDR3 is TGTGCCTTCCACGGGGGGGCAACTGAAGCTTTCTTT.

V usage is TRBV27 and J usage is TRBJ1-1, with D unresolved. This CDR3 comprises 13 residues. CDR1 and CDR2 (germline): MNHEY, SMNVEV (reference sequence). Trimming stripped 5 bases from V and 4 bases from J, with 11 bases between. The chain's CDR3 is CASSPTAATEAFF. In DNA, the CDR3 is TGTGCCAGCAGTCCTACGGCGGCCACTGAAGCTTTCTTT.

The V gene is TRBV6-5, the J gene TRBJ1-4; D is ambiguous. The CDR3 has 14 amino acids. Trimming stripped 8 bases from V and 5 bases from J, with 15 bases between. Germline CDR1 is MNHEY and CDR2 is SVGAGI. Written as DNA, the CDR3 is TGTGCCAGCCTAAGAGCAGCCATCAATGAAAAACTGTTTTTT. Translating gives CASLRAAINEKLFF.

V is TRBV7-6 and J is TRBJ1-2; 7 bases fit TRBD1. The germline V gene has CDR1 SGHVS and CDR2 FNYEAQ. The CDR3 spans 14 residues. V shed 5 bases, J shed 4 bases, and the junction held 7 bases outside the gene matches. CDR3 sequence (DNA): TGTGCCAGCAGCCCTGGACAGGCAGGCTATGGCTACACCTTC. It yields the protein CASSPGQAGYGYTF.

The rearrangement joins TRBV11-2 to TRBJ1-1, with 7 bases aligning to TRBD1. Germline V gene lookup returns CDR1 SGHAT and CDR2 FQNNGV. The trim removed 5 bases at V and 1 base at J, leaving 7 bases unmatched. CDR3 length equals 15 residues. The CDR3: CASSREGAGNTEAFF. For the CDR3, the DNA is TGTGCCAGCAGCCGCGAGGGGGCGGGGAACACTGAAGCTTTCTTT.

V and J are TRBV5-4 and TRBJ2-3; weak D call: TRBD2 (5 bases). Trimming took 1 base from V and 2 from J, leaving 8 bases between them. Germline V gives CDR1 SGHNT, CDR2 YYREEE (reference sequence). This CDR3 region has 14 residues. CDR3 sequence reads: CASSLIGDTDTQYF. Written as DNA, the CDR3 is TGTGCCAGCAGCTTGATCGGGGACACAGATACGCAGTATTTT.

Remarks on this clone: In the same sample, other DNA sequences code for this CDR3. The genes are TRBV29-1 and TRBJ1-1; D gene uncertain. Germline assignment: CDR1 SQVTM and CDR2 ANQGSEA. V shed 4 bases and J shed 4 bases, with 4 bases lying between them. The CDR3 has 10 amino acids. This CDR3 reads CSVVGTEAFF. In nucleotides, the CDR3 is TGCAGCGTTGTGGGCACTGAAGCTTTCTTT.

The genes are TRBV5-1 and TRBJ1-2; 9 bases agree with TRBD1. Trimming cost V 2 bases and J 4 bases; bases outside gene matches: 3. CDR1 and CDR2 (germline): SGHRS, YFSETQ. The CDR3 is made up of 14 amino acids. For the CDR3, the DNA is TGCGCCAGCAGCTTAACAGGGGGCCCCTATGGCTACACCTTC. Translated, it gives CASSLTGGPYGYTF.

The chain is built from TRBV18 and TRBJ2-1; D uncertain. Deletions cut 4 bases from V and 9 bases from J, with 16 bases between. This CDR3 region has 14 residues. CDR1 is KGHSH, CDR2 LQKENI, per germline. CDR3 sequence (DNA): TGTGCCAGCTCACTGACGCGCCCCCCTGGTGAGCAGTTCTTC. This encodes CASSLTRPPGEQFF.

The chain combines TRBV6-2 or TRBV6-3 with TRBJ1-1, with a possible D match to TRBD1 (5 bases). The CDR3 length is 13 residues. Germline loops: CDR1 MNHEY, CDR2 SVGEGT. V was trimmed by 2 bases and J by 7 bases, leaving 11 bases between them. The CDR3 DNA reads as TGTGCCAGCAGTTACAGAGGGACGAATGAAGCTTTCTTT. As protein: CASSYRGTNEAFF.